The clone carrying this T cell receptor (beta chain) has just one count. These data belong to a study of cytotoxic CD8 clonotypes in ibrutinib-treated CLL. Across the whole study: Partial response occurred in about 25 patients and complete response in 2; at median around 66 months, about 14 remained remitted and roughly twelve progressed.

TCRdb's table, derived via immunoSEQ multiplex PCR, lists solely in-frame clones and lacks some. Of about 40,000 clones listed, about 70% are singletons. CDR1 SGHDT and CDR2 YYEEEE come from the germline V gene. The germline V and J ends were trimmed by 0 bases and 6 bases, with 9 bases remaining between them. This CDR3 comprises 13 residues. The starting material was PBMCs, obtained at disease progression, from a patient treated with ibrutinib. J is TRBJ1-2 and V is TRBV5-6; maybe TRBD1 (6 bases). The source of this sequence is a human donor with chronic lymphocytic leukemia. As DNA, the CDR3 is TGTGCCAGCAGCTTGGACAGGGCGGATGGCTACACCTTC. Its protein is CASSLDRADGYTF.